The next 3 T cell receptor beta chains were all read from a single sample in a study of OX40 agonist ivuxolimab in advanced cancers. The repertoire was sequenced with immunoSEQ multiplex PCR; TCRdb's copy has only in-frame clones and lacks some. The table has about 94,000 clones, around 90% seen once. Sample: CD4+ or CD8+ T cells sorted from blood, taken in a trial of the OX40 agonist ivuxolimab. The receptor source for this set is an adult with an advanced solid tumor such as melanoma, head and neck, liver or kidney cancer.

This chain uses TRBV6-5 with TRBJ2-1; 8 positions match TRBD2. CDR3 length: 12 amino acids. With V trimmed by 6 bases and J by 10 bases, 5 bases remained unmatched. The germline CDR1 and CDR2 sequences are MNHEY and SVGAGI. This CDR3 reads CASSRTSNEQFF. The CDR3 DNA follows: TGTGCCAGCAGCCGGACTAGCAACGAGCAGTTCTTC.

The genes are TRBV7-3 and TRBJ2-1; D might be TRBD2 (6 bases). Trimming cost V 5 bases and J 10 bases, with 24 bases left between them. Germline CDR1 SGHTA, CDR2 FQGTGA. The CDR3 has 16 amino acids. Here the CDR3 DNA reads TGTGCCAGCAGCCCGTTTACCGGGACCCCGGAGGGGGAGCAGTTCTTC. As protein: CASSPFTGTPEGEQFF.

This clone has a single count. The chain uses TRBV18 and TRBJ2-2, with TRBD1 matching over 9 bases. The CDR3 extends over 15 amino acids. V was pared by 6 bases and J by 6 bases, with 8 bases of the junction left unmatched. Germline lookup yields CDR1 KGHSH and CDR2 LQKENI. CDR3 nucleotides: TGTGCCAGCTCGCGCACAGGGGGCGACGCCGGGGAGCTGTTTTTT. It yields the protein CASSRTGGDAGELFF.